What follows is one T cell receptor (beta chain) and its context. Its antigen is unknown. This entry is derived from a study of blood T cells in healthy people across ages. Study-wide results and caveats: Among long-lived donors, naive CD4+ cells were more numerous and diversity higher than in aged donors. Donor CMV infection status was unknown, possibly confounding age-related changes in expanded clonotypes.

Trimming took 7 bases from V and 3 from J; bases not matched to a gene: 8. From germline, CDR1 is SGHAT and CDR2 FQNNGV. This CDR3 has 15 residues. Together with a sample-barcoded 5' primer, a J-beta primer mix was included in a second PCR lasting roughly 6 to 12 cycles. TCRdb fed the 5' RACE reads into MiXCR, producing one record per CDR3 protein. The data show some 1.7 million distinct CDR3 sequences, with under 30% seen just once and over 7% held by the top ten. Every donor gave 8 to 10 milliliters of peripheral blood. Isolation per sample recovered at least 7 million PBMCs. The specimen sequenced was blood. The chain carries TRBV11-2 and TRBJ2-1; TRBD2 aligns across 8 bases. The sequence was collected from a woman younger than 45 in good health. CDR3: CASTLGGGNYNEQFF. The CDR3 nucleotides are TGTGCCAGCACCCTCGGGGGGGGTAACTACAATGAGCAGTTCTTC.